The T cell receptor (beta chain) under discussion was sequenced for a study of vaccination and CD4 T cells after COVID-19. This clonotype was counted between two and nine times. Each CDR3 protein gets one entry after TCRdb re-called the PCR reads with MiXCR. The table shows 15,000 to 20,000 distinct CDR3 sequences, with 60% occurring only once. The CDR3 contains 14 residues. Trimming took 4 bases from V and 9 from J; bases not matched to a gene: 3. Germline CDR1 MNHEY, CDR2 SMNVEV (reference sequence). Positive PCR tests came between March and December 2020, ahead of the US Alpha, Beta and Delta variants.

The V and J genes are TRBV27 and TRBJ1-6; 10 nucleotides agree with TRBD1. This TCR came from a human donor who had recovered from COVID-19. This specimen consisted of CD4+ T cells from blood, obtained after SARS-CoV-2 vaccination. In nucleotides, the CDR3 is TGTGCCAGCAGTTGGGGACAGGGGACTTCACCCCTCCACTTT. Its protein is CASSWGQGTSPLHF.